These 9 T cell receptor beta chains were sequenced from one sample in a study of CD8+CD57+ T cells in acquired aplastic anemia. Patients who underwent sequencing had shown CD8+CD57+ cell expansion by flow cytometry. It was genomic DNA that served as the template for profiling TCR beta VDJ and CDR3. TCRdb reprocessed the reads via MiXCR and lists one record per CDR3 protein. The repertoire has about half a million distinct CDR3 sequences, around 32% of them found once; the top ten carry around 0.82%. Sequencing input: sorted CD4+, CD8+, or CD8+CD57+ T cells (not recorded which) from PBMCs. These receptors were obtained from a human donor with aplastic anemia.

This clonotype appeared once. The chain has TRBV7-3 and TRBJ2-2; D is undetermined. Trimming removed 4 bases from V and 5 bases from J, with 8 bases in between. This CDR3 has 13 residues. The germline CDR1 and CDR2 sequences are SGHTA and FQGTGA. The CDR3 DNA is TGTGCCAGCAGCTCCACAGAAACCGGGGAGCTGTTTTTT. Translating it yields CASSSTETGELFF.

This clonotype was counted between two and nine times. The genes are TRBV7-2 and TRBJ1-1, with a weak D call TRBD1 (5 bases). V shed 7 bases and J shed 7 bases, with 19 bases lying between them. The CDR3 sequence is 14 residues long. The germline gives CDR1 SGHTA, CDR2 FQGNSA. CDR3 bases: TGTGCCAGCAAGATTTCGCCGGGACTCAGTGAAGCTTTCTTT. Protein sequence: CASKISPGLSEAFF. Filled out from reference TRBV7-2 and TRBJ1-1, the complete variable domain reads GAGVSQSPSNKVTEKGKDVELRCDPISGHTALYWYRQSLGQGLEFLIYFQGNSAPDKSGLPSDRFSAERTGGSVSTLTIQRTQQEDSAVYLCASKISPGLSEAFFGQGTRLTVV.

This clonotype has a handful of counts. V gene TRBV2 combines with J gene TRBJ1-5; the D gene is possibly TRBD1 (5 bases). The V gene's germline CDR1 is SNHLY and CDR2 FYNNEI. Trimming removed 8 bases at V and 3 bases at J, with 14 bases between. The CDR3 is 14 amino acids. The CDR3 DNA is TGTGCCAGCGGCCCGGGGCGGCACAATCAGCCCCAGCATTTT. Its protein product is CASGPGRHNQPQHF. The complete variable domain, with remaining parts taken from reference TRBV2 and TRBJ1-5, reads EPEVTQTPSHQVTQMGQEVILRCVPISNHLYFYWYRQILGQKVEFLVSFYNNEISEKSEIFDDQFSVERPDGSNFTLKIRSTKLEDSAMYFCASGPGRHNQPQHFGDGTRLSIL.

This clonotype has at least ten counts. The chain uses TRBV7-6 and TRBJ2-7; TRBD1 might be the D (6 bases). The CDR3 spans 15 residues. The V gene's germline CDR1 is SGHVS and CDR2 FNYEAQ. Trimming removed 3 bases from V and 0 bases from J, with 12 bases in between. CDR3 nucleotide sequence: TGTGCCAGCAGCTTCGATGGACAGAACTCCTACGAGCAGTACTTC. Encoded protein: CASSFDGQNSYEQYF.

This rearrangement joins TRBV4-2 to TRBJ2-3; D not certain. CDR3 length: 15 residues. Germline-derived CDR1 and CDR2 are LGHNA and YNFKEQ. Trimming took off 1 base at V and 10 bases at J, with 18 bases between the two ends. The CDR3 region is CASSQVASPATAQYF. The DNA of the CDR3 is TGTGCCAGCAGCCAAGTCGCATCCCCTGCGACGGCGCAGTATTTT.

This clonotype was recorded at least ten times. The CDR3 is CSARTGASNQPQHF. The CDR3 nucleotides are TGCAGTGCAAGGACAGGGGCTAGCAATCAGCCCCAGCATTTT. V and J are TRBV20-1 and TRBJ1-5; 9 bases are a match to TRBD1. V trimming: 6 bases; J trimming: 0 bases; junction bases outside the gene matches: 3. Germline CDR1 DFQATT, CDR2 SNEGSKA (reference sequence). This CDR3 has 14 residues.

There are many counts of this clonotype. The V gene is TRBV19, the J gene TRBJ1-6; 7 bases fit TRBD1. V gave up 5 bases and J gave up 4 bases; unmatched junction bases: 5. CDR1 and CDR2 from the germline V gene are LNHDA and SQIVND (reference sequence). The length of the CDR3 is 15 residues. The CDR3 spells CASSSTGQYNSPLHF. Written as DNA, the CDR3 is TGTGCCAGTAGTTCCACGGGACAGTATAATTCACCCCTCCACTTT.

This clonotype was detected ten times or more. This rearrangement joins TRBV2 to TRBJ2-7, with TRBD2 as a possible D gene (6 bases). There are 16 residues in the CDR3. The germline gives CDR1 SNHLY, CDR2 FYNNEI. Trimming pared 7 bases from V and 3 bases from J, leaving 22 bases between. The DNA for the CDR3 is TGTGCCAGCACCGGACGTGTCGGGAGCGGACACTACGAGCAGTACTTC. Translated, it gives CASTGRVGSGHYEQYF.

This chain uses TRBV24-1 with TRBJ2-5; D uncertain. Germline values: CDR1 KGHDR, CDR2 SFDVKD. The CDR3 has 15 residues. Between the trimmed V and J ends, which lost 3 bases and 5 bases, there was a span of 15 bases. CDR3 sequence: CATSDGREFGETQYF. CDR3 bases: TGTGCCACCAGTGATGGCCGTGAGTTTGGGGAGACCCAGTACTTC.